This is a list of T cell receptor beta chains from one sample in a study of blood T cell repertoires in COVID-19. Clones were read by immunoSEQ multiplex PCR, and TCRdb kept only the in-frame ones, dropping some. The repertoire has around 340,000 clones, around nine tenths of them found once; the top ten carry around 4%. The source material was peripheral blood. All receptors derive from a woman aged 60 to 75 with COVID-19, enrolled during active disease. The CDR3 runs from the conserved cysteine through the conserved F or W. The D gene is left open where the match is weak. Rows may omit the clone size; those that give it use once, few, many or a size class.

D	V	size	J	CDR3	DNA
NA	TRBV12-3/TRBV12-4	NA	TRBJ1-2	CASSLRANYGYTF	TGTGCCAGCAGTTTAAGAGCTAACTATGGCTACACCTTC
TRBD2	TRBV18	once	TRBJ2-7	CASSLYLAGGTFYEQYF	TGTGCCAGCTCACTTTATCTAGCGGGGGGCACCTTCTACGAGCAGTACTTC
NA	TRBV15	once	TRBJ1-1	CATSRDRGGNTEAFF	TGTGCCACCAGCAGAGATCGCGGGGGAAACACTGAAGCTTTCTTT
TRBD2	TRBV3-1/TRBV3-2	NA	TRBJ2-7	CASSRKTAGGYEQYF	TGTGCCAGCAGCCGAAAGACTGCGGGGGGTTATGAGCAGTACTTC
TRBD1	TRBV5-1	NA	TRBJ2-7	CASSGQGGIYEQYF	TGCGCCAGCAGCGGACAGGGGGGGATTTACGAGCAGTACTTC
NA	TRBV11-2	NA	TRBJ1-2	CASSQGYRADYGYTF	TGTGCCAGCAGCCAAGGGTACAGGGCCGACTATGGCTACACCTTC
TRBD1	TRBV5-1	NA	TRBJ1-1	CASSLRSPGQGFDAFF	TGCGCCAGCAGCTTGCGTTCCCCGGGACAGGGTTTCGACGCTTTCTTT
TRBD1	TRBV4-1	NA	TRBJ1-1	CASSQDGTGTPGFTEAFF	TGCGCCAGCAGCCAAGACGGGACAGGGACTCCCGGGTTCACTGAAGCTTTCTTT
NA	TRBV4-2	NA	TRBJ2-2	CASSRGGPTGELFF	TGTGCCAGCAGCCGCGGGGGCCCCACCGGGGAGCTGTTTTTT
NA	TRBV5-1	NA	TRBJ1-2	CASSSGRGGGYDYTF	TGCGCCAGCAGCTCCGGGAGGGGGGGCGGCTATGACTACACCTTC
NA	TRBV15	many	TRBJ1-5	CATSRRGQGGNQPQHF	TGTGCCACCAGCAGGCGGGGGCAGGGCGGCAATCAGCCCCAGCATTTT
NA	TRBV9	NA	TRBJ1-6	CASSVQDSNSPLHF	TGTGCCAGCAGCGTGCAGGACAGCAATTCACCCCTCCACTTT
TRBD2	TRBV6-5	once	TRBJ2-1	CASNDGGAVEQFF	TGTGCCAGCAACGACGGGGGGGCAGTAGAGCAGTTCTTC
TRBD1	TRBV7-9	NA	TRBJ1-1	CASSQTGGLEAFF	TGTGCCAGCAGCCAAACAGGGGGCCTTGAAGCTTTCTTT
NA	TRBV18	NA	TRBJ2-1	CASSRRDTYNEQFF	TGTGCCAGCTCACGAAGGGACACCTACAATGAGCAGTTCTTC
NA	TRBV21-1	NA	TRBJ1-3	CASSPTNGDSRDSGNTIYF	TGTGCCAGCAGCCCTACGAATGGGGACAGCCGAGACTCTGGAAACACCATATATTTT
NA	TRBV18	few	TRBJ1-1	CASSPVGPEAFF	TGTGCCAGCTCACCCGTGGGGCCTGAAGCTTTCTTT